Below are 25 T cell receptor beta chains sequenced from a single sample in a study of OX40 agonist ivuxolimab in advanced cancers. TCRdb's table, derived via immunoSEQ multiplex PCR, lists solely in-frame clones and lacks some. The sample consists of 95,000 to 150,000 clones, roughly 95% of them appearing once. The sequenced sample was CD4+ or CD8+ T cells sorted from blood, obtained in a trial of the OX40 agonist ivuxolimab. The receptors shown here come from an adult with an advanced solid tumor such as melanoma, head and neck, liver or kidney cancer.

CDR3 in DNA: TGTGCCAGCAGCTTGTTGTTGAAAAACATTCAGTACTTC. It codes for CASSLLLKNIQYF. The genes are TRBV5-5 and TRBJ2-4; no reliable D call. This CDR3 is 13 amino acids long. CDR1 is SGHKS, CDR2 YYEKEE, per germline (reference sequence). Trimming took 1 base from V and 4 from J, leaving 6 bases between them. The full variable domain, its missing parts supplied by reference TRBV5-5 and TRBJ2-4, is DAGVTQSPTHLIKTRGQQVTLRCSPISGHKSVSWYQQVLGQGPQFIFQYYEKEERGRGNFPDRFSARQFPNYSSELNVNALLLGDSALYLCASSLLLKNIQYFGAGTRLSVL.

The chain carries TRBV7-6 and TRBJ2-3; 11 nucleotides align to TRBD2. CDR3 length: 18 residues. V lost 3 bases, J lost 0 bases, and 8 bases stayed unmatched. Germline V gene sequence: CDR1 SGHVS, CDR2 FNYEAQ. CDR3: CASSFWTSGHTSTDTQYF. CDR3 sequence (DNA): TGTGCCAGCAGCTTCTGGACTAGCGGGCATACTAGCACAGATACGCAGTATTTT.

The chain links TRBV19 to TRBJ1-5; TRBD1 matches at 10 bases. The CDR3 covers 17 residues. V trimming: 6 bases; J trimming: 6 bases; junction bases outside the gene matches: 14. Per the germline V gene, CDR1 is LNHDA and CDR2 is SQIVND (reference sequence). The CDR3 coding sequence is TGTGCCAGTAGGCAGGGACAGGGGCTTTCAATGGGTCAGCCCCAGCATTTT. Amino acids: CASRQGQGLSMGQPQHF.

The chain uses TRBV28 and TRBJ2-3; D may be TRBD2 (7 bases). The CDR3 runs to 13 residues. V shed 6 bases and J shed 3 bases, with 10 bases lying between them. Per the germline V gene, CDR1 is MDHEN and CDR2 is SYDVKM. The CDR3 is CASRGGGTDTQYF. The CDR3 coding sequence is TGTGCCAGCAGGGGAGGGGGGACAGATACGCAGTATTTT.

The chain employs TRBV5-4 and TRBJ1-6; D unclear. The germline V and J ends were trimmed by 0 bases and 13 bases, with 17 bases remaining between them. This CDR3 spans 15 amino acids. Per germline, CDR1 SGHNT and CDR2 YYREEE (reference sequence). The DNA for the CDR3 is TGTGCCAGCAGCTTGGAGGACGCGTCAATTGGGCCCCTCCACTTT. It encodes CASSLEDASIGPLHF. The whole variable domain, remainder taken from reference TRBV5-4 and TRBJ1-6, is ETGVTQSPTHLIKTRGQQVTLRCSSQSGHNTVSWYQQALGQGPQFIFQYYREEENGRGNFPPRFSGLQFPNYSSELNVNALELDDSALYLCASSLEDASIGPLHFGNGTRLTVT.

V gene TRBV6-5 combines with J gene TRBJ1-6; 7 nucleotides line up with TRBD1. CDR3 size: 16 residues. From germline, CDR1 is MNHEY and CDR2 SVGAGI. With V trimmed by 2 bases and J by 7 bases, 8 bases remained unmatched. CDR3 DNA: TGTGCCAGCAGTTACGAGGGCACAGGGGCCAATTCACCCCTCCACTTT. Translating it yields CASSYEGTGANSPLHF.

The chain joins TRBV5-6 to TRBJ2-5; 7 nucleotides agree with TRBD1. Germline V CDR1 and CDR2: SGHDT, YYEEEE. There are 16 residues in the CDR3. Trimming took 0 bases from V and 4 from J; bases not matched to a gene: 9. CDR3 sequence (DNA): TGTGCCAGCAGCTTGGCCGCCGACAGGGTGGCAGAGACCCAGTACTTC. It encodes CASSLAADRVAETQYF.

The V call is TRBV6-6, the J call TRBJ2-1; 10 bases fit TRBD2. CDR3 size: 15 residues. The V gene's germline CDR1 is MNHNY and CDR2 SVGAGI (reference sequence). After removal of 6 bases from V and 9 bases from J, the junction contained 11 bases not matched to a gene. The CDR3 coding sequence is TGTGCCAGCAGCCCTTGGGCTAGCGGGAGCTCTGAGCAGTTCTTC. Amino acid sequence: CASSPWASGSSEQFF.

CDR3 protein: CASSYLAGGYNEQFF. Here the CDR3 DNA reads TGTGCCAGCAGTTACCTAGCGGGGGGCTACAATGAGCAGTTCTTC. The chain uses TRBV6-6 and TRBJ2-1; 11 bases map to TRBD2. V was pared by 2 bases and J by 3 bases, with 0 bases of the junction left unmatched. The CDR3 spans 15 residues. The germline V gene has CDR1 MNHNY and CDR2 SVGAGI (reference sequence).

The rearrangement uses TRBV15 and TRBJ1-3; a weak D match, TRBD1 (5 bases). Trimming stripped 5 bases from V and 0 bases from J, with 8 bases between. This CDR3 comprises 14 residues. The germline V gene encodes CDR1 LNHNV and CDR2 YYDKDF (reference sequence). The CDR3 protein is CATSPGLSGNTIYF. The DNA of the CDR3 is TGTGCCACCAGCCCGGGACTCTCTGGAAACACCATATATTTT. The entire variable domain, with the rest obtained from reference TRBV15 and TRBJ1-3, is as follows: DAMVIQNPRYQVTQFGKPVTLSCSQTLNHNVMYWYQQKSSQAPKLLFHYYDKDFNNEADTPDNFQSRRPNTSFCFLDIRSPGLGDTAMYLCATSPGLSGNTIYFGEGSWLTVV.

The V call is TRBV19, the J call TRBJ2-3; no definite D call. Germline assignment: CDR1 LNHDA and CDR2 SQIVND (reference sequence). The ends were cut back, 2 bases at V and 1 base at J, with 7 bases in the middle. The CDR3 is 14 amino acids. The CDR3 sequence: CASSIRSGTDTQYF. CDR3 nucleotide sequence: TGTGCCAGTAGTATAAGAAGCGGCACAGATACGCAGTATTTT.

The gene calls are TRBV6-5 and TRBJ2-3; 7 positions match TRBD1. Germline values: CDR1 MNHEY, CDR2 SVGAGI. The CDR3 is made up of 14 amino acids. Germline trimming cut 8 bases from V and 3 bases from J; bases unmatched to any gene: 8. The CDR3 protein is CASGRTGLTDTQYF. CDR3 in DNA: TGTGCCAGCGGAAGGACAGGACTTACAGATACGCAGTATTTT.

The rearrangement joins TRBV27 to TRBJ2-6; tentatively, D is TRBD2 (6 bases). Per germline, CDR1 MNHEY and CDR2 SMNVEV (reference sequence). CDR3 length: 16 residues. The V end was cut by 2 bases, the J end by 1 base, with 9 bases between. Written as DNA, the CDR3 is TGTGCCAGCAGTTTACCGGGGGAATCTGGGGCCAACGTCCTGACTTTC. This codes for CASSLPGESGANVLTF.

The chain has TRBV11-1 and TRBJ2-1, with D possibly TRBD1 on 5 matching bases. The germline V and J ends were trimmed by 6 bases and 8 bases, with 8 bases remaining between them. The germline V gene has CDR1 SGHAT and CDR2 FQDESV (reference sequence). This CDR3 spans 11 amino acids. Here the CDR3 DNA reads TGTGCCAGCAGAGAAGGGGATGAGCAGTTCTTC. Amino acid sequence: CASREGDEQFF.

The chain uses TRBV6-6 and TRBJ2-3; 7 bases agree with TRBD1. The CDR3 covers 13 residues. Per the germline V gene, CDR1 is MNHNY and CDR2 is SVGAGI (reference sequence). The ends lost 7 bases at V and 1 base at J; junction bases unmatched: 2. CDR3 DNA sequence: TGTGCCAGCAAGGGGGCGGGCACAGATACGCAGTATTTT. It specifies CASKGAGTDTQYF.

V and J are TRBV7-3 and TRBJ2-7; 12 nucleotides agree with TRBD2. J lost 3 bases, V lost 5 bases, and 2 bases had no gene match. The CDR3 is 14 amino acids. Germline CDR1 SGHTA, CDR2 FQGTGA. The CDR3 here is CASSPGLAGYEQYF. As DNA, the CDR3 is TGTGCCAGCAGCCCGGGACTAGCGGGCTACGAGCAGTACTTC.

The CDR3 bases are TGCGCCAGCAGCCAAGAGTATGGCTCTGGGGCCAACGTCCTGACTTTC. Encoded protein: CASSQEYGSGANVLTF. The chain carries TRBV4-3 and TRBJ2-6; D ambiguous. The germline V gene encodes CDR1 LGHNA and CDR2 YSLEER. The CDR3 contains 16 residues. V dropped 0 bases and J dropped 0 bases, with 6 bases sitting between them.

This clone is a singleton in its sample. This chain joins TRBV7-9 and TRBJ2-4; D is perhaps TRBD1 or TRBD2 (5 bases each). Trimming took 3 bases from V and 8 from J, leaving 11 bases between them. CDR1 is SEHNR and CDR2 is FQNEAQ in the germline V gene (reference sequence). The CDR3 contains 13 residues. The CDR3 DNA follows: TGTGCCAGCAGCTTCGGGGTGGGGGACATTCAGTACTTC. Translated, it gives CASSFGVGDIQYF.

This CDR3 reads CASSLRDTYTEAFF. The CDR3 coding sequence is TGTGCCAGCAGTCTCCGGGACACCTACACTGAAGCTTTCTTT. The chain couples TRBV28 to TRBJ1-1; D is perhaps TRBD1 (6 bases). Per the germline V gene, CDR1 is MDHEN and CDR2 is SYDVKM. The CDR3 consists of 14 residues. V lost 5 bases to trimming and J lost 3 bases, with 13 bases between them. Together with reference TRBV28 and TRBJ1-1, the CDR3 gives the full variable domain: DVKVTQSSRYLVKRTGEKVFLECVQDMDHENMFWYRQDPGLGLRLIYFSYDVKMKEKGDIPEGYSVSREKKERFSLILESASTNQTSMYLCASSLRDTYTEAFFGQGTRLTVV.

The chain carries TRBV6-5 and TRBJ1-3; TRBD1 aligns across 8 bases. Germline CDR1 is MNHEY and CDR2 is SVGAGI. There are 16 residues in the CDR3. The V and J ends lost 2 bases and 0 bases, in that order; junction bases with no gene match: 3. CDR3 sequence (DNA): TGTGCCAGCAGTTACGAGGGACAGGCCTCTGGAAACACCATATATTTT. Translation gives CASSYEGQASGNTIYF.

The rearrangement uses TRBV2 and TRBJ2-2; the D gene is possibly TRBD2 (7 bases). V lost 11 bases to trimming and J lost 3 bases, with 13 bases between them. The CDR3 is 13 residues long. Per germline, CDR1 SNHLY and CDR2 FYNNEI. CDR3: CASLGGDTGELFF. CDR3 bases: TGTGCCTCCCTAGGGGGGGACACCGGGGAGCTGTTTTTT.

In DNA, the CDR3 is TGTGCCAGCAGCTCGCAGGGTCCGGATACGCAGTATTTT. Amino acids: CASSSQGPDTQYF. The chain is built from TRBV11-2 and TRBJ2-3; perhaps TRBD1 as D (5 bases). Trimming stripped 4 bases from V and 6 bases from J, with 11 bases between. CDR1 SGHAT and CDR2 FQNNGV come from the germline V gene. The CDR3 spans 13 residues.

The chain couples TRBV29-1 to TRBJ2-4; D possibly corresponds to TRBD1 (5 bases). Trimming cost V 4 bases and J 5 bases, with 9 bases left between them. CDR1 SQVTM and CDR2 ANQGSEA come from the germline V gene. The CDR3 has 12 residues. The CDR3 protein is CSVVGRENIQYF. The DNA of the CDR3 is TGCAGCGTTGTCGGCAGGGAAAACATTCAGTACTTC.

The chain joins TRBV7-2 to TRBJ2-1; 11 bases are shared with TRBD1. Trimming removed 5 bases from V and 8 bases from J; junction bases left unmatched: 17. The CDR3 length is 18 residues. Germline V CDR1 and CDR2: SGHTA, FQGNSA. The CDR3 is CASSKRWTGGRASDEQFF. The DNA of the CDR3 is TGTGCCAGCAGCAAGAGATGGACAGGGGGCCGGGCATCGGATGAGCAGTTCTTC. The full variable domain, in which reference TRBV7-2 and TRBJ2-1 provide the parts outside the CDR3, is GAGVSQSPSNKVTEKGKDVELRCDPISGHTALYWYRQSLGQGLEFLIYFQGNSAPDKSGLPSDRFSAERTGGSVSTLTIQRTQQEDSAVYLCASSKRWTGGRASDEQFFGPGTRLTVL.

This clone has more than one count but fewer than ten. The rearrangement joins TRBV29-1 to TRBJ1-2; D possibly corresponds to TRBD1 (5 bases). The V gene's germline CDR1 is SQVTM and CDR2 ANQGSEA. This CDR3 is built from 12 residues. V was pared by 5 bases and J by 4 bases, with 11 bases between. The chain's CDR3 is CSVRQGGYGYTF. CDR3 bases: TGCAGCGTTCGCCAGGGCGGCTATGGCTACACCTTC.